Below, one TCR beta chain is given with its context. The antigen is not known. Libraries were prepared by immunoSEQ multiplex PCR; TCRdb keeps only in-frame clonotypes and omits some of them. The sample yields approximately 49,000 clones, 95% seen once. The data originate from a study of graft-versus-host responses after intestinal transplantation. Whole-study context: Anti-thymocyte globulin induction was given to all recipients, followed by tacrolimus and steroids for approximately three years. Overall study results and limits: Marrow from the recipient contained GvH clones, some of which had appeared first in ileum or blood.

CDR1 and CDR2 from the germline V gene are KGHSY and FQNENV. V was clipped by 0 bases and J by 2 bases, with 8 bases between them. There are 14 residues in the CDR3. The origin of this receptor is a human donor who was the organ donor for an intestinal transplant. This chain connects TRBV16 to TRBJ2-7; possible D gene TRBD2, 5 bases. This sample comprised unstimulated CD8+ T cells sorted from spleen or lymph node cells, obtained before transplant. CDR3 in DNA: TGTGCCAGCAGCCAATCTCGGGGTCCCTACGAGCAGTACTTC. Translating gives CASSQSRGPYEQYF.